These 20 T cell receptor beta chains share one sample of origin, sequenced in a study of CD8 T cells in ankylosing spondylitis. TCRdb fed the 5' RACE reads into MiXCR, producing one record per CDR3 protein. The sample records roughly 490,000 distinct CDR3 sequences, under 5.5% being singletons. Study results and caveats: A motif of fewer than ten highly homologous TCR beta variants was seen as apparently characteristic of ankylosing spondylitis blood.

No antigens are known for them. Specimen: blood, either unsorted or a sorted T cell fraction (not recorded which). The receptors originated from a male donor with ankylosing spondylitis.

This clonotype came up many times. The rearrangement joins TRBV4-2 to TRBJ2-5; 11 positions agree with TRBD2. Germline loops: CDR1 LGHNA, CDR2 YNFKEQ. J lost 5 bases, V lost 4 bases, and 12 bases had no gene match. The CDR3 loop spans 17 amino acids. CDR3 DNA: TGTGCCAGCAGCCGACGGGGGATTAGCGGGGGGGTTGAGACCCAGTACTTC. Its translation is CASSRRGISGGVETQYF.

This clonotype was observed at least ten times. The chain carries TRBV7-2 and TRBJ1-1, with D possibly being TRBD1 (6 bases). CDR1 and CDR2 (germline): SGHTA, FQGNSA. This CDR3 is 14 amino acids long. Trimming took 3 bases from V and 7 from J, leaving 15 bases between them. The CDR3 region is CASSFGQRQSEAFF. CDR3 coding DNA: TGTGCCAGCAGCTTTGGACAGCGGCAGAGTGAAGCTTTCTTT.

This clonotype was recorded many times. The CDR3 loop is CASSLGGVSPNYGYTF. CDR3 nucleotides: TGTGCCAGCAGCTTAGGTGGAGTTTCTCCTAACTATGGCTACACCTTC. V gene TRBV7-3 combines with J gene TRBJ1-2; D is unresolved. Trimming took 2 bases from V and 0 from J, leaving 13 bases between them. Germline CDR1 reads SGHTA; CDR2 reads FQGTGA. CDR3 size: 16 residues.

The chain uses TRBV18 and TRBJ1-2; D not certain. The CDR3 is made up of 14 amino acids. Germline lookup yields CDR1 KGHSH and CDR2 LQKENI. Trimming shortened V by 6 bases and J by 3 bases, and 14 bases separated the two germline ends. This CDR3 reads CASSPGLKDYGYTF. The CDR3 region has the DNA TGTGCCAGCTCTCCGGGTTTGAAGGACTATGGCTACACCTTC. Full variable domain (rest looked up from reference TRBV18 and TRBJ1-2): NAGVMQNPRHLVRRRGQEARLRCSPMKGHSHVYWYRQLPEEGLKFMVYLQKENIIDESGMPKERFSAEFPKEGPSILRIQQVVRGDSAAYFCASSPGLKDYGYTFGSGTRLTVV.

Ten or more counts support this clonotype. V gene TRBV7-9 combines with J gene TRBJ2-7, with 7 bases fitting TRBD1. Germline CDR1 SEHNR, CDR2 FQNEAQ (reference sequence). V was pared by 5 bases and J by 6 bases, with 4 bases of the junction left unmatched. The CDR3 loop spans 12 amino acids. In nucleotides, the CDR3 is TGTGCCAGCAGCACAGGGGTCCCCGAGCAGTACTTC. Protein product: CASSTGVPEQYF.

In this sample, this clonotype turned up many times. The rearrangement uses TRBV29-1 and TRBJ1-2; unclear D gene. Trimming cost V 8 bases and J 6 bases, with 22 bases left between them. The CDR3 runs to 14 residues. CDR1 and CDR2 from the germline V gene are SQVTM and ANQGSEA. The CDR3 region is CSLGSGGVGHGYTF. CDR3 DNA: TGCAGCCTTGGCTCGGGTGGGGTTGGGCATGGCTACACCTTC. Filled out from reference TRBV29-1 and TRBJ1-2, the complete variable domain reads SAVISQKPSRDICQRGTSLTIQCQVDSQVTMMFWYRQQPGQSLTLIATANQGSEATYESGFVIDKFPISRPNLTFSTLTVSNMSPEDSSIYLCSLGSGGVGHGYTFGSGTRLTVV.

The rearrangement links TRBV7-2 to TRBJ1-1, with 10 bases identical to TRBD1. The junction had 8 bases not matched to a gene; V was cut back by 5 bases and J by 5 bases. Germline assignment: CDR1 SGHTA and CDR2 FQGNSA. The CDR3 is made up of 15 amino acids. The CDR3 bases are TGTGCCAGCAGCCCGCGACAGGGGGCAGGGACTGAAGCTTTCTTT. It codes for CASSPRQGAGTEAFF.

This clonotype showed up many times. The V and J genes are TRBV10-3 and TRBJ2-1; TRBD1 is a possible D gene (6 bases). The V and J ends lost 2 bases and 4 bases respectively, with 21 bases between them. Germline values: CDR1 ENHRY, CDR2 SYGVKD. This CDR3 comprises 18 residues. This CDR3 is CAISEHSDSGRLYNEQFF. The CDR3 DNA reads TGTGCCATCAGTGAGCACTCGGACAGTGGACGATTGTACAATGAGCAGTTCTTC.

The table lists this clonotype with a few counts. J is TRBJ1-2 and V is TRBV20-1; 7 nucleotides match TRBD1. Germline loops: CDR1 DFQATT, CDR2 SNEGSKA (reference sequence). The CDR3 totals 14 residues. J lost 8 bases, V lost 3 bases, and 12 bases had no gene match. The CDR3 DNA follows: TGCAGTGCTAGCTCCGGGACAGCATTGAGGGGCTACACCTTC. This translates into CSASSGTALRGYTF.

At least ten counts were recorded for this clonotype. V usage is TRBV7-9 and J usage is TRBJ2-7, with D perhaps TRBD1 or TRBD2 (5 bases each). The V and J ends lost 5 bases and 3 bases respectively, with 20 bases between them. The CDR3 contains 16 residues. Looked up from germline, CDR1 is SEHNR and CDR2 is FQNEAQ (reference sequence). The CDR3 coding sequence is TGTGCCAGCAGCCCCGGGGTTCGGGACGGACACTACGAGCAGTACTTC. Translated: CASSPGVRDGHYEQYF.

This clonotype was seen repeatedly, ten times or more. This sequence joins TRBV4-2 and TRBJ1-3; D is unresolved. Trimming stripped 4 bases from V and 7 bases from J, with 11 bases between. CDR1 and CDR2 (germline): LGHNA, YNFKEQ. The CDR3 is 13 residues long. The DNA for the CDR3 is TGTGCCAGCAGCCCCGACGGAGGCAACACCATATATTTT. Encoded protein: CASSPDGGNTIYF.

This clonotype was recorded at least ten times. The chain employs TRBV18 and TRBJ2-1; TRBD2 agrees at 10 bases. Germline values: CDR1 KGHSH, CDR2 LQKENI. The CDR3 sequence is 16 residues long. V was clipped by 0 bases and J by 7 bases; unmatched bases: 6. The CDR3 loop is CASSPPSGLALNEQFF. CDR3 in DNA: TGTGCCAGCTCACCACCTTCGGGACTAGCGTTAAATGAGCAGTTCTTC.

The sample holds many counts of this clonotype. The CDR3: CASSFDRTEEQYF. CDR3 in DNA: TGTGCCAGCAGCTTCGACAGGACGGAGGAGCAGTACTTC. The chain combines TRBV7-9 with TRBJ2-7, with D possibly matching TRBD1 (6 bases). The CDR3 is 13 residues long. Trimming removed 3 bases from V and 7 bases from J, with 13 bases in between. Germline-derived CDR1 and CDR2 are SEHNR and FQNEAQ (reference sequence).

This clonotype was seen at least ten times. V is TRBV6-2 or TRBV6-3 and J is TRBJ1-6; D ambiguous. The CDR3 totals 14 residues. Between the trimmed V and J ends, which lost 3 bases and 10 bases, there was a span of 13 bases. The germline gives CDR1 MNHEY, CDR2 SVGEGT. The CDR3 DNA follows: TGTGCCAGCAGTTATCCCACCGAGAGCTCACCCCTCCACTTT. Translated: CASSYPTESSPLHF.

This clonotype has at least ten counts. This chain links TRBV5-1 with TRBJ1-1, with D possibly matching TRBD1 (5 bases). V gave up 2 bases and J gave up 4 bases, with 15 bases separating them. CDR3 length: 15 amino acids. The germline V gene encodes CDR1 SGHRS and CDR2 YFSETQ. DNA of the CDR3: TGCGCCAGCAGCTTTTTCCAGGGCGGGAGCACTGAAGCTTTCTTT. It translates to CASSFFQGGSTEAFF.

The CDR3 is CSARPAADPSTQYF. For the CDR3, the DNA is TGCAGTGCTAGGCCCGCGGCGGATCCCTCTACGCAGTATTTT. The chain is built from TRBV20-1 and TRBJ2-3; D not certain. Between the trimmed V and J ends, which lost 3 bases and 8 bases, there was a span of 18 bases. The CDR3 sequence is 14 residues long. The V gene's germline CDR1 is DFQATT and CDR2 SNEGSKA (reference sequence).

The V call is TRBV3-1, the J call TRBJ1-2; 7 nucleotides line up with TRBD1. Germline assignment: CDR1 LGHDT and CDR2 YNNKEL (reference sequence). The V and J ends lost 8 bases and 8 bases, in that order; junction bases with no gene match: 8. The CDR3 loop spans 12 amino acids. CDR3 DNA sequence: TGTGCCAGCCAGGGGGACAAACAGGGCTACACCTTC. It encodes CASQGDKQGYTF.

This clonotype was seen many times. V and J are TRBV6-6 and TRBJ1-2; D gene uncertain. The germline V gene has CDR1 MNHNY and CDR2 SVGAGI (reference sequence). The length of the CDR3 is 12 residues. V lost 10 bases and J lost 2, with 11 bases in between. The CDR3 region is CATAGGNYGYTF. The CDR3 coding sequence is TGTGCCACCGCGGGAGGGAACTATGGCTACACCTTC.

This clonotype was counted ten times or more. The chain joins TRBV11-2 to TRBJ2-1; the D is unclear. The CDR3 runs 14 residues. Deletions cut 1 base from V and 12 bases from J, with 16 bases between. From germline, CDR1 is SGHAT and CDR2 FQNNGV. CDR3 in DNA: TGTGCCAGCAGCTTAGGTTACTTCGGACCGGGGCAGTTCTTC. This encodes CASSLGYFGPGQFF.

This clonotype was detected many times. This chain connects TRBV4-3 to TRBJ2-7; D is ambiguous. The V and J ends lost 0 bases and 6 bases respectively, with 12 bases between them. The CDR3 has 14 residues. From germline, CDR1 is LGHNA and CDR2 YSLEER. CDR3 DNA sequence: TGCGCCAGCAGCCAAGAAAGTTCTAAGGGCGAGCAGTACTTC. It specifies CASSQESSKGEQYF.